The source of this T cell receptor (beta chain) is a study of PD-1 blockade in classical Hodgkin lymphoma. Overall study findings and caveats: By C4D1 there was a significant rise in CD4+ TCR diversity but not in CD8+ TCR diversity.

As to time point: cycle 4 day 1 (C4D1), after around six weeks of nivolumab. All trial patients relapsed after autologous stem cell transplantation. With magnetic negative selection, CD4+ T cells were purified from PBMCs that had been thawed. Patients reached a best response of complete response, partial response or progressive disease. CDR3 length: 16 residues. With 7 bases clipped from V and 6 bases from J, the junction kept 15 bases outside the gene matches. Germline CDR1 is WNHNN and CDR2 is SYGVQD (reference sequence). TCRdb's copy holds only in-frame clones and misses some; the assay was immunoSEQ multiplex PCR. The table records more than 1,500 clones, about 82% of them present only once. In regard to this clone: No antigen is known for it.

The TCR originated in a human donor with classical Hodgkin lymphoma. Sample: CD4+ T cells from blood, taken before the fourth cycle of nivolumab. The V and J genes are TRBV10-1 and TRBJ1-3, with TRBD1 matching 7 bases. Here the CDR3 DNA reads TGCGCCAGCACCACCGCAGGGGGAGATTTGGCAAACACCATATATTTT. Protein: CASTTAGGDLANTIYF.